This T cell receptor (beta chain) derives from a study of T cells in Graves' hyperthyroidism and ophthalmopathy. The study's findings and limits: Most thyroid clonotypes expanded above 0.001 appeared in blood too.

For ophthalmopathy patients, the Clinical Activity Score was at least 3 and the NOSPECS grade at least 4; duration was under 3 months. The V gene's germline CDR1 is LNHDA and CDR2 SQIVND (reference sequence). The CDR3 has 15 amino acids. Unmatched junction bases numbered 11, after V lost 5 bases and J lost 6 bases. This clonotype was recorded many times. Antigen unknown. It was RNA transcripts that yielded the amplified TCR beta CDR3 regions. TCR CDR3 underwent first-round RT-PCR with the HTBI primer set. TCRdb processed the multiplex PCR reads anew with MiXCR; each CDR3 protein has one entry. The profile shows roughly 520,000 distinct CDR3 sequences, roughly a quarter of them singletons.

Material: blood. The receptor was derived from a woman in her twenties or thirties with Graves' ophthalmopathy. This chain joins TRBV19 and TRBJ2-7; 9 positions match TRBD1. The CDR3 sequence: CASSSADRGGSEQYF. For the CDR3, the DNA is TGTGCCAGTAGTTCCGCCGACAGGGGGGGAAGCGAGCAGTACTTC.